This is a list of T cell receptor beta chains from one sample in a study of blood T cell repertoires in COVID-19. Profiled with immunoSEQ multiplex PCR; TCRdb holds only in-frame clones, not every one. The sample consists of 80,000 to 100,000 clones, around nine tenths of them appearing once. The sample was peripheral blood. The receptors stem from a man aged 45-60 years with acute or convalescent COVID-19. The CDR3 runs from the conserved cysteine through the conserved F or W. The D gene is left open where the match is weak. The listing skips clone size in some rows; elsewhere it reads once, few, many or a size class.

. . TRBJ2-1 TRBV1 CTSSQEGREGSHEQFF TGCACCAGCAGCCAAGAAGGCCGGGAGGGTTCCCATGAGCAGTTCTTC
TRBD2 once TRBJ2-6 TRBV27 CASSLGGTPGANVLTF TGTGCCAGCAGTTTGGGGGGGACCCCTGGGGCCAACGTCCTGACTTTC
TRBD2 . TRBJ2-1 TRBV9 CASSDRSTSGSYNEQFF TGTGCCAGCAGCGATCGGTCAACTAGCGGATCCTACAATGAGCAGTTCTTC
. . TRBJ2-3 TRBV5-1 CASSFQGTPDTQYF TGCGCCAGCAGCTTTCAGGGGACCCCCGATACGCAGTATTTT
. . TRBJ2-6 TRBV5-8 CASSLGLIGSGANVLTF TGTGCCAGCAGCCTCGGACTAATCGGCTCTGGGGCCAACGTCCTGACTTTC
. . TRBJ1-6 TRBV19 CASSIASQVKNSPLHF TGTGCCAGTAGTATCGCCTCACAGGTGAAAAATTCACCCCTCCACTTT
TRBD2 . TRBJ2-3 TRBV5-1 CASSLVTSGKGGTDTQYF TGCGCCAGCAGCTTGGTGACTAGCGGGAAAGGGGGCACAGATACGCAGTATTTT
TRBD1 . TRBJ1-2 TRBV5-4 CASSTGQGPSYGYTF TGTGCCAGCAGCACAGGACAGGGTCCCTCCTATGGCTACACCTTC
. . TRBJ1-1 TRBV5-1 CASSYTGRDEAFF TGCGCCAGCAGCTACACCGGGCGGGATGAAGCTTTCTTT
. . TRBJ1-1 TRBV18 CASSAAAKNTEAFF TGTGCCAGCTCAGCCGCGGCAAAGAACACTGAAGCTTTCTTT
TRBD2 few TRBJ2-1 TRBV4-2 CASSQGSGGAEQFF TGTGCCAGCAGCCAAGGCTCGGGGGGGGCTGAGCAGTTCTTC
TRBD2 . TRBJ2-1 TRBV30 CAWSRGLADNEQFF TGTGCCTGGAGTAGGGGACTAGCGGACAATGAGCAGTTCTTC
. . TRBJ1-5 TRBV2 CASSEPTYGNQPQHF TGTGCCAGCAGTGAGCCCACCTATGGCAATCAGCCCCAGCATTTT
TRBD2 . TRBJ2-7 TRBV5-4 CASSPAKGLAGNEQYF TGTGCCAGCAGCCCGGCAAAAGGGCTAGCGGGGAACGAGCAGTACTTC
TRBD2 . TRBJ2-1 TRBV19 CASRDAGSGRVNEQFF TGTGCCAGTAGGGACGCGGGTAGCGGGAGAGTGAATGAGCAGTTCTTC
. . TRBJ1-1 TRBV7-9 CASSLVSGLNEAFF TGTGCCAGCAGCTTAGTATCTGGGCTTAATGAAGCTTTCTTT
TRBD1 . TRBJ1-2 TRBV28 CASSLGQVYGYTF TGTGCCAGCAGTTTGGGACAGGTCTATGGCTACACCTTC
TRBD1 . TRBJ2-3 TRBV4-1 CASSLQQGAGTDTQYF TGCGCCAGCAGCTTACAACAGGGGGCTGGCACAGATACGCAGTATTTT
. . TRBJ2-2 TRBV7-2 CASSLGSTVAGELFF TGTGCCAGCAGCTTAGGTAGTACTGTGGCCGGGGAGCTGTTTTTT
. . TRBJ2-1 TRBV2 CASSDSRNLNEQFF TGTGCCAGCAGTGATTCCAGGAACCTAAATGAGCAGTTCTTC
TRBD2 . TRBJ2-7 TRBV5-1 CASSLTGTSPYYEQYF TGCGCCAGCAGCCTGACCGGGACTAGCCCTTACTACGAGCAGTACTTC
. few TRBJ1-4 TRBV6-5 CASRDSEKLFF TGTGCCAGCAGGGACAGTGAAAAACTGTTTTTT
. once TRBJ2-1 TRBV6-5 CASSYSWTADNNEQFF TGTGCCAGCAGTTACTCTTGGACAGCTGACAACAATGAGCAGTTCTTC
TRBD2 . TRBJ2-7 TRBV13 CASSLEEGGYEQYF TGTGCCAGCAGCTTAGAGGAGGGAGGGTACGAGCAGTACTTC
. few TRBJ1-1 TRBV29-1 CSAFGSTEAFF TGCAGCGCATTTGGTAGCACTGAAGCTTTCTTT
TRBD1 medium-sized TRBJ2-7 TRBV5-5 CASGQGLGEQYF TGTGCCAGCGGACAGGGCCTCGGCGAGCAGTACTTC
. once TRBJ1-5 TRBV4-1 CASSQASGVGQPQHF TGCGCCAGCAGCCAAGCGAGTGGAGTAGGTCAGCCCCAGCATTTT
. . TRBJ2-5 TRBV12-5 CASAGADETQYF TGTGCTAGTGCGGGAGCGGATGAGACCCAGTACTTC
TRBD2 . TRBJ2-5 TRBV25-1 CASRTSGSYQETQYF TGTGCCAGCAGAACTAGCGGGAGTTACCAAGAGACCCAGTACTTC
. . TRBJ1-4 TRBV9 CASSVRGGEKLFF TGTGCCAGCAGCGTAAGGGGGGGTGAAAAACTGTTTTTT
. . TRBJ1-3 TRBV6-5 CASSYSGSGNTIYF TGTGCCAGCAGTTATTCGGGTTCTGGAAACACCATATATTTT
. . TRBJ1-6 TRBV6-5 CASSTGGSPLHF TGTGCCAGCAGTACCGGAGGTTCACCCCTCCACTTT
. . TRBJ1-5 TRBV5-8 CASSLYGQPQHF TGTGCCAGCAGCTTGTACGGGCAGCCCCAGCATTTT
TRBD2 . TRBJ2-3 TRBV7-9 CASSSGLAEPTDTQYF TGTGCCAGCAGCTCAGGACTAGCGGAACCCACAGATACGCAGTATTTT
. . TRBJ1-1 TRBV5-8 CASSPPPVGRMAFF TGTGCCAGCAGCCCACCCCCTGTCGGGAGGATGGCTTTCTTT
TRBD2 once TRBJ2-3 TRBV18 CASSPRTSGTKSDTQYF TGTGCCAGCTCACCCCGGACTAGCGGGACCAAGTCAGATACGCAGTATTTT
TRBD2 . TRBJ2-3 TRBV7-2 CASSLLGGSGGNTDTQYF TGTGCCAGCAGCCTCCTTGGCGGTAGCGGGGGTAACACAGATACGCAGTATTTT